These T cell receptor beta chains were read from a single sample in a study of blood T cell repertoires in COVID-19. Repertoires were generated with immunoSEQ multiplex PCR, while TCRdb's copy carries only in-frame clones and drops some. The sample lists about 200,000 clones; 86% were seen once. The sample comprised PBMCs or T cells enriched from blood (not recorded which). The receptors shown here come from a woman between 35 and 50 years old with acute COVID-19. Both conserved end residues are part of each CDR3. The order of the fields is V gene, CDR3 length, CDR3 protein.

TRBV24-1 | 17 | CATSDSVGARSNQPQHF
TRBV5-1 | 15 | CASAETGQGVYEQYF
TRBV7-9 | 14 | CASSWGQGYNEQFF
TRBV7-3 | 17 | CASSPRTVAGLTDTQYF
TRBV14 | 16 | CASSQSSGSYKNIQYF
TRBV10-1 | 16 | CASSEGSGSSYNEQFF
TRBV7-9 | 15 | CASSSGDSPYNEQFF
TRBV18 | 15 | CASSTGSSSGNTIYF
TRBV10-3 | 12 | CAIKGGIHEQYF
TRBV4-2 | 14 | CASSQAQSGDEQYF
TRBV15 | 16 | CATSRDWGSFTYGYTF
TRBV28 | 15 | CASRAGTGENQPQHF
TRBV19 | 17 | CASSPGVGALMNTEAFF
TRBV7-9 | 14 | CASSLITGVAEQFF
TRBV28 | 13 | CASSLTSSYEQYF
TRBV4-1 | 18 | CASSHRSRAGGLNTEAFF
TRBV6-2/TRBV6-3 | 16 | CASSYPTSVFTGELFF
TRBV28 | 14 | CASSLSGGYNEQFF
TRBV5-6 | 12 | CASSSFGAEAFF
TRBV13 | 16 | CASSLGRERERYEQYF
TRBV28 | 17 | CASSRQDRGVLNSPLHF
TRBV2 | 14 | CASSKKRGRYEQYF
TRBV19 | 12 | CASSRLRDRQYF
TRBV11-2 | 16 | CASSSEGLATTDTQYF
TRBV4-2 | 16 | CASSQVIRGLDYGYTF
TRBV19 | 14 | CATEGQGRTGELFF
TRBV11-3 | 12 | CASSSQNTEAFF
TRBV5-1 | 18 | CASSSAPGNRATNSPLHF